The entry that follows covers one T cell receptor beta chain sequence. The antigen is undetermined. The entry originates in a study of Ad26.COV2.S vaccination and SARS-CoV-2 variants. Study in general: The authors gave Ad26.COV2.S intramuscularly, either once or twice 56 days apart. Study findings and constraints: Vaccinated and placebo-treated recipients had similar non-spike TCR breadth.

The assay was immunoSEQ multiplex PCR, and TCRdb's table has in-frame clones only and misses some. The table has hundreds of thousands of clones, about 93% seen once. Specified treatment: some 20 received Ad26.COV2.S at low or high dose, single or two shots; about 5 received placebo; per-sample allocation not given. The samples date from day 63 after the first vaccine or placebo injection. An adult aged 18-55 years in Boston served as the donor. V lost 0 bases and J lost 0, with 5 bases in between. CDR3 length: 15 residues. Per germline, CDR1 MNHEY and CDR2 SVGAGI. The material sequenced was peripheral blood, taken in a trial of Ad26.COV2.S vaccine versus placebo. This sequence joins TRBV6-5 and TRBJ1-4; D is unresolved. This TCR derives from a person aged 18-60 years who received the Ad26.COV2.S COVID-19 vaccine or a placebo. CDR3 amino acids: CASSYSHATNEKLFF. For the CDR3, the DNA is TGTGCCAGCAGTTACTCGCATGCAACTAATGAAAAACTGTTTTTT.